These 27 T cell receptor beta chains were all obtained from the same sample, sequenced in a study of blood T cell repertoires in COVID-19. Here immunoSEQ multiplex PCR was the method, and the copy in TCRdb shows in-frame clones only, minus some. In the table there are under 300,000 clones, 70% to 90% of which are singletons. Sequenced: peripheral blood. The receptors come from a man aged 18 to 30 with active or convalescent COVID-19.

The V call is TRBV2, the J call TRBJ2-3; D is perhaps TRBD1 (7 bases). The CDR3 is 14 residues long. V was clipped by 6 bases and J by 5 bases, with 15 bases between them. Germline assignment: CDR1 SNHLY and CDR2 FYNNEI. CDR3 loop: CASSLGQEGDTQYF. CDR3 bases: TGTGCCAGCAGCCTAGGACAGGAGGGAGATACGCAGTATTTT.

CDR3 loop: CASKLRESNTEAFF. The CDR3 region has the DNA TGCGCCAGCAAGCTCCGGGAATCGAACACTGAAGCTTTCTTT. The V and J genes are TRBV5-1 and TRBJ1-1; D gene uncertain. Germline V gives CDR1 SGHRS, CDR2 YFSETQ. V was pared by 6 bases and J by 1 base, with 13 bases between. CDR3 length: 14 amino acids.

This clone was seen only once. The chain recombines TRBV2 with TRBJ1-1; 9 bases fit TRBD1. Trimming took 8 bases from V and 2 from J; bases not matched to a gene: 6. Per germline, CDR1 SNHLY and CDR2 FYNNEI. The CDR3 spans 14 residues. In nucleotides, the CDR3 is TGTGCCAGCGGCTCAACAGGGGGCAACACTGAAGCTTTCTTT. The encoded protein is CASGSTGGNTEAFF.

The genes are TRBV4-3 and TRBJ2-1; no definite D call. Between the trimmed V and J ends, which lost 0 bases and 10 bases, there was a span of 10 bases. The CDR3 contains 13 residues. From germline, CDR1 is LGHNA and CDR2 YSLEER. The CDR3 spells CASSQDPGFEQFF. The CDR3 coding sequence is TGCGCCAGCAGCCAAGATCCCGGGTTCGAGCAGTTCTTC.

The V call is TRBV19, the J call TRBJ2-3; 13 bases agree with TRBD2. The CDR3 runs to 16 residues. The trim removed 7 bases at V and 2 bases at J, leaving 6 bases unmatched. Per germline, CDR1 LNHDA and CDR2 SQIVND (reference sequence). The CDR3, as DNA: TGTGCCAGTAAGGGGACTAGCGGGGAGGTCACAGATACGCAGTATTTT. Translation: CASKGTSGEVTDTQYF.

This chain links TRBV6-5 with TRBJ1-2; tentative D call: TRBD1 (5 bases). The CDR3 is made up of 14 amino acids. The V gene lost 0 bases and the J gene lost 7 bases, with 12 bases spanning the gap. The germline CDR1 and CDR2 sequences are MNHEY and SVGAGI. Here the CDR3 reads CASSYSTQRGGYTF. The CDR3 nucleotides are TGTGCCAGCAGTTACTCGACCCAAAGGGGTGGCTACACCTTC.

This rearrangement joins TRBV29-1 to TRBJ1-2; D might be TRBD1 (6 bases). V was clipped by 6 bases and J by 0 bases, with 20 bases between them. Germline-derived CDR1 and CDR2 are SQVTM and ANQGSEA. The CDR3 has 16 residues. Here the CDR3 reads CSVPASIQGSNYGYTF. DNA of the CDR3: TGCAGCGTGCCCGCTTCTATACAGGGATCTAACTATGGCTACACCTTC.

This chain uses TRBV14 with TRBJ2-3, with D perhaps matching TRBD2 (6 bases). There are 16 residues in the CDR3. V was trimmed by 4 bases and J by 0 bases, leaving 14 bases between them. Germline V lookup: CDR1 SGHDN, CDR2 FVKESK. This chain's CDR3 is CASSPISGASTDTQYF. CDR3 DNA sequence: TGTGCCAGCAGCCCGATTAGCGGAGCTAGCACAGATACGCAGTATTTT.

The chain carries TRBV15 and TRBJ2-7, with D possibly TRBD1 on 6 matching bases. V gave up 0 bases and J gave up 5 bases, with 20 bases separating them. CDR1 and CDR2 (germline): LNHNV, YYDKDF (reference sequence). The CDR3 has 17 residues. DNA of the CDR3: TGTGCCACCAGCAGAGATTCACAGGGATCTGGTGGTCACGAGCAGTACTTC. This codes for CATSRDSQGSGGHEQYF.

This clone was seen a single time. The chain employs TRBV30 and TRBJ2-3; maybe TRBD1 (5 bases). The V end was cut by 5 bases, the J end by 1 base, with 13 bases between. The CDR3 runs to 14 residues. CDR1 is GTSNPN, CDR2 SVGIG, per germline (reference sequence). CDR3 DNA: TGTGCCTGGTCCCTCCAAGGGGGCACAGATACGCAGTATTTT. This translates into CAWSLQGGTDTQYF. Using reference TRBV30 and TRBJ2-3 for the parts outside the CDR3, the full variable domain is SQTIHQWPATLVQPVGSPLSLECTVEGTSNPNLYWYRQAAGRGLQLLFYSVGIGQISSEVPQNLSASRPQDRQFILSSKKLLLSDSGFYLCAWSLQGGTDTQYFGPGTRLTVL.

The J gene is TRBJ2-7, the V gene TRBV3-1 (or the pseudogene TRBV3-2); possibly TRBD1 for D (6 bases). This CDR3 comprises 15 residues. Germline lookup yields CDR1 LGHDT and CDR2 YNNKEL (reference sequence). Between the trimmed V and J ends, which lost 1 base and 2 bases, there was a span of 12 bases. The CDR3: CASSQVGGGAYEQYF. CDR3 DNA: TGTGCCAGCAGCCAAGTAGGGGGTGGCGCCTACGAGCAGTACTTC.

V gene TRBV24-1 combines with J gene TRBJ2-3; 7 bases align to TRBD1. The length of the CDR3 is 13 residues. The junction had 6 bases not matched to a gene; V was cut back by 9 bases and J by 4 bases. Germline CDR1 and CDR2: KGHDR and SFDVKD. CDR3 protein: CATGQATPDTQYF. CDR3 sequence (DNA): TGTGCCACCGGACAGGCCACCCCAGATACGCAGTATTTT.

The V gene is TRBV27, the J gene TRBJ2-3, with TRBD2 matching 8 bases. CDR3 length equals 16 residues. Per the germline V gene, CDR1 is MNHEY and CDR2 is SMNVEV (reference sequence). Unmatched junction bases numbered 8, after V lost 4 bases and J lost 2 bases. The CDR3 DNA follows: TGTGCCAGCAGTTCCCCCGGGGGGGGAAACACAGATACGCAGTATTTT. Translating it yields CASSSPGGGNTDTQYF.

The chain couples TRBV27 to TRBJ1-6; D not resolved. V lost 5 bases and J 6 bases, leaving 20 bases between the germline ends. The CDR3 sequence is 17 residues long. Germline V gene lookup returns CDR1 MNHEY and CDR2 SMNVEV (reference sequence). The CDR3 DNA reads TGTGCCAGCAGTCCAATTGGACGGGGAAGGTCTAATTCACCCCTCCACTTT. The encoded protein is CASSPIGRGRSNSPLHF.

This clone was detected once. The chain's CDR3 is CASNQQGMGTDTQYF. The CDR3, as DNA: TGTGCCAGTAATCAACAGGGGATGGGTACAGATACGCAGTATTTT. The chain recombines TRBV19 with TRBJ2-3; TRBD1 matches at 7 bases. This CDR3 has 15 amino acids. V lost 7 bases, J lost 3 bases, and 10 bases stayed unmatched. Germline loops: CDR1 LNHDA, CDR2 SQIVND (reference sequence).

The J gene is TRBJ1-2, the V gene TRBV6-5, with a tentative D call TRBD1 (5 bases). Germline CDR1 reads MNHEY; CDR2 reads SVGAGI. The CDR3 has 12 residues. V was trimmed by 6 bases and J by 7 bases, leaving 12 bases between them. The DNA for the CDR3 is TGTGCCAGCAGCGTACGGGGGGGTGGCTACACCTTC. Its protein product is CASSVRGGGYTF.

This CDR3 reads CASLRRRTGGFGEQYF. The CDR3 DNA reads TGTGCCAGCCTAAGGAGGCGCACAGGGGGGTTTGGCGAGCAGTACTTC. The V and J genes are TRBV2 and TRBJ2-7; 8 nucleotides align to TRBD1. Trimming at V came to 8 bases and at J to 6 bases, leaving 18 bases not matched to a gene. Germline V lookup: CDR1 SNHLY, CDR2 FYNNEI. CDR3 length: 16 residues.

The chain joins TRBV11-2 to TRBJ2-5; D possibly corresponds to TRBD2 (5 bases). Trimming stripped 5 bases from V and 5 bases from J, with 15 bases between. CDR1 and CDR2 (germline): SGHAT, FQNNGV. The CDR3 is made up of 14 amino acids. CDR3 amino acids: CASSPSHASETQYF. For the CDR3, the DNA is TGTGCCAGCAGCCCTAGTCACGCTAGCGAGACCCAGTACTTC.

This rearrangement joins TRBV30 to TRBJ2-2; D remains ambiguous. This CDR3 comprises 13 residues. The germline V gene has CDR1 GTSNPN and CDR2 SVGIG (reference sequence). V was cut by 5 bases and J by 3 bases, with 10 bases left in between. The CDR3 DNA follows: TGTGCCTGGGGGCGGAGCTACACCGGGGAGCTGTTTTTT. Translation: CAWGRSYTGELFF.

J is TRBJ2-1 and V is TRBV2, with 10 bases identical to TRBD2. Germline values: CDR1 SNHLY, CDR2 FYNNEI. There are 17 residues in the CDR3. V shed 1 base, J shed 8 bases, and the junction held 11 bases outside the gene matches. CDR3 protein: CASSEEGSGRAADEQFF. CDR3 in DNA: TGTGCCAGCAGTGAAGAGGGCAGCGGGAGGGCGGCGGATGAGCAGTTCTTC.

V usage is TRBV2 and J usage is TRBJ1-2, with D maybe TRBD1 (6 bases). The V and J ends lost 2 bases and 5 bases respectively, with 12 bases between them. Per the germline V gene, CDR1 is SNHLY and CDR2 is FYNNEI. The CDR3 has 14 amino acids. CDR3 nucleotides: TGTGCCAGCAGTGAACAGGGGAGTGAGTATGGCTACACCTTC. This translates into CASSEQGSEYGYTF.

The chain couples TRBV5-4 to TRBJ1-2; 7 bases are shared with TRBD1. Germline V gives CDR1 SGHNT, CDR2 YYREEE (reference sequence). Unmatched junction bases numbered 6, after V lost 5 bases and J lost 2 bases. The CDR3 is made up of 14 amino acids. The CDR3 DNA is TGTGCCAGCAGGGGGACAGATCCGAACTATGGCTACACCTTC. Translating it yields CASRGTDPNYGYTF.

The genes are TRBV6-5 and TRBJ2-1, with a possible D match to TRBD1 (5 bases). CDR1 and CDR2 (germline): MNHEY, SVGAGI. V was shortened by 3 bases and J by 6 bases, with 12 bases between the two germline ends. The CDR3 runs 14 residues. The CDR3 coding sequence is TGTGCCAGCAGTTATTTCAGGGCAAGCAATGAGCAGTTCTTC. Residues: CASSYFRASNEQFF.

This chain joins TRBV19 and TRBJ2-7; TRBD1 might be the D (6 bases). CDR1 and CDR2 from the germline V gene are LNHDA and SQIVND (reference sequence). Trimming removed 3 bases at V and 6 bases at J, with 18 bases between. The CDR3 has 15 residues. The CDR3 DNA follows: TGTGCCAGTAGTATCCCAGGGGCCCGAGGAGGCGAGCAGTACTTC. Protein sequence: CASSIPGARGGEQYF.

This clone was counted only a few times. CDR3 nucleotide sequence: TGTGCCAGCAGCTTAGACACAGGAGTGGATTCACCCCTCCACTTT. Translation gives CASSLDTGVDSPLHF. The genes are TRBV7-2 and TRBJ1-6; D might be TRBD1 (5 bases). This CDR3 contains 15 residues. Trimming took off 1 base at V and 8 bases at J, with 12 bases between the two ends. Germline CDR1 reads SGHTA; CDR2 reads FQGNSA.

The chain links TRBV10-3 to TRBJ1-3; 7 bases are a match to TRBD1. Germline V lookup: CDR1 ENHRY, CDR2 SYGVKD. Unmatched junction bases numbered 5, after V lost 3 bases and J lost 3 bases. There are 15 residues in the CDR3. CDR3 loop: CAISEGGMGGNTIYF. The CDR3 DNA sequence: TGTGCCATCAGTGAAGGGGGCATGGGTGGAAACACCATATATTTT.

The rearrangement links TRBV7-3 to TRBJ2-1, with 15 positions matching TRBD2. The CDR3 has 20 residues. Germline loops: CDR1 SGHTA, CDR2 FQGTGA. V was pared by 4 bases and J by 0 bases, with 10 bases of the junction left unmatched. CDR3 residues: CASSSYHWTSGRGSYNEQFF. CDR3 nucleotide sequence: TGTGCCAGCAGCTCCTACCACTGGACTAGCGGGAGGGGCTCCTACAATGAGCAGTTCTTC.